The 24 T cell receptor beta chains presented below share a single source sample, sequenced in a study of blood T cell repertoires in COVID-19. Here immunoSEQ multiplex PCR was the method, and the copy in TCRdb shows in-frame clones only, minus some. The sample includes about 270,000 clones, approximately 90% of them seen just once. Sequenced material: PBMCs or T cells enriched from blood (not recorded which). Every receptor here comes from a man aged 40-49 years who had been exposed to COVID-19.

The chain recombines TRBV2 with TRBJ2-1; possible D gene TRBD2, 6 bases. CDR3 size: 15 residues. Trimming took 3 bases from V and 1 from J, leaving 10 bases between them. Germline assignment: CDR1 SNHLY and CDR2 FYNNEI. For the CDR3, the DNA is TGTGCCAGCAGTGAGGACGCGGGGTCCTACAATGAGCAGTTCTTC. It is translated as CASSEDAGSYNEQFF.

The chain is built from TRBV6-5 and TRBJ2-3; D perhaps matches TRBD2 (5 bases). The germline gives CDR1 MNHEY, CDR2 SVGAGI. The CDR3 consists of 13 residues. Trimming shortened V by 7 bases and J by 2 bases, and 10 bases separated the two germline ends. Written as DNA, the CDR3 is TGTGCCAGCAACGACGGGAACACAGATACGCAGTATTTT. Translating it yields CASNDGNTDTQYF.

The chain has TRBV6-5 and TRBJ1-1; 7 nucleotides match TRBD1. Germline trimming cut 6 bases from V and 2 bases from J; bases unmatched to any gene: 9. The germline CDR1 and CDR2 sequences are MNHEY and SVGAGI. This CDR3 region has 15 residues. The chain's CDR3 is CASRIRQGVNTEAFF. CDR3 DNA: TGTGCCAGCAGAATAAGACAGGGAGTTAACACTGAAGCTTTCTTT.

The genes are TRBV29-1 and TRBJ1-2, with TRBD1 as a possible D gene (5 bases). The germline V gene encodes CDR1 SQVTM and CDR2 ANQGSEA. V was clipped by 0 bases and J by 4 bases, with 15 bases between them. The CDR3 spans 15 residues. CDR3 coding DNA: TGCAGCGTTGAAGATCCTAAGGGGATCGGCTATGGCTACACCTTC. Protein product: CSVEDPKGIGYGYTF.

This rearrangement joins TRBV10-3 to TRBJ2-7, with D possibly matching TRBD2 (6 bases). The CDR3 is 15 residues long. Germline V gene lookup returns CDR1 ENHRY and CDR2 SYGVKD. V lost 6 bases, J lost 3 bases, and 18 bases lay in between. CDR3 sequence: CAISRDSSRNYEQYF. CDR3 sequence (DNA): TGTGCCATCAGCCGGGACTCCTCGCGGAACTACGAGCAGTACTTC.

V is TRBV30 and J is TRBJ2-1; perhaps TRBD2 as D (6 bases). From germline, CDR1 is GTSNPN and CDR2 SVGIG (reference sequence). The CDR3 consists of 10 residues. Deletions cut 5 bases from V and 9 bases from J, with 8 bases between. CDR3 nucleotide sequence: TGTGCCTGGGGGACTCCTGAGCAGTTCTTC. Protein sequence: CAWGTPEQFF.

This sequence joins TRBV24-1 and TRBJ2-5; TRBD2 agrees at 7 bases. Germline V lookup: CDR1 KGHDR, CDR2 SFDVKD. The CDR3 has 15 amino acids. The junction had 4 bases not matched to a gene; V was cut back by 0 bases and J by 4 bases. In nucleotides, the CDR3 is TGTGCCACCAGTGATTTGGGGGAGGGCCGAGAGACCCAGTACTTC. Its translation is CATSDLGEGRETQYF.

The rearrangement links TRBV20-1 to TRBJ1-2; D is undetermined. Trimming cost V 8 bases and J 4 bases, with 11 bases left between them. The CDR3 consists of 11 residues. CDR1 DFQATT and CDR2 SNEGSKA come from the germline V gene (reference sequence). CDR3 bases: TGCAGTCCGGCGGTCGGCTATGGCTACACCTTC. This codes for CSPAVGYGYTF.

The chain recombines TRBV7-8 with TRBJ1-2; 9 bases are a match to TRBD1. In germline, CDR1 is SGHVS, CDR2 FQNEAQ. This CDR3 spans 16 amino acids. V lost 0 bases, J lost 5 bases, and 7 bases stayed unmatched. CDR3 sequence: CASSLATTGGGYGYTF. As DNA, the CDR3 is TGTGCCAGCAGCTTAGCCACGACAGGGGGAGGATATGGCTACACCTTC.

The chain is built from TRBV7-9 and TRBJ1-3; D is uncertain. Per germline, CDR1 SEHNR and CDR2 FQNEAQ (reference sequence). V shed 2 bases and J shed 1 base, with 15 bases lying between them. CDR3 length: 17 residues. The chain's CDR3 is CASSLMRVQLSGNTIYF. The CDR3 nucleotides read TGTGCCAGCAGCTTAATGAGGGTTCAGTTATCTGGAAACACCATATATTTT.

The rearrangement links TRBV24-1 to TRBJ2-1; 16 positions match TRBD2. The germline V gene has CDR1 KGHDR and CDR2 SFDVKD. V dropped 1 base and J dropped 8; count of bases not matched to a gene: 4. The CDR3 contains 17 residues. The CDR3 nucleotides read TGTGCCACCAGTGATTTCGGGACTAGCGGGAGGGCCGATGAGCAGTTCTTC. Its protein is CATSDFGTSGRADEQFF.

The rearrangement joins TRBV28 to TRBJ2-1; D perhaps matches TRBD1 (5 bases). The CDR3 has 19 amino acids. Germline loops: CDR1 MDHEN, CDR2 SYDVKM. The ends were cut back, 7 bases at V and 0 bases at J, with 25 bases in the middle. The CDR3 coding sequence is TGTGCCAGCATCTCAACCAGGTGGGGCGACCCCAGCTCCTACAATGAGCAGTTCTTC. Protein: CASISTRWGDPSSYNEQFF.

The CDR3 here is CAIRRASYNSPLHF. In DNA form, the CDR3 reads TGTGCCATTCGCAGGGCTTCCTATAATTCACCCCTCCACTTT. This chain uses TRBV10-3 with TRBJ1-6; weak D call: TRBD1 (5 bases). Trimming shortened V by 9 bases and J by 1 base, and 10 bases separated the two germline ends. CDR1 is ENHRY and CDR2 is SYGVKD in the germline V gene. The CDR3 extends over 14 amino acids.

V usage is TRBV14 and J usage is TRBJ1-1, with unresolved D. The CDR3 has 14 amino acids. V was clipped by 5 bases and J by 2 bases, with 12 bases between them. Germline loops: CDR1 SGHDN, CDR2 FVKESK. The CDR3: CASSFHRQNTEAFF. The CDR3 region has the DNA TGTGCCAGCAGCTTTCACCGACAAAACACTGAAGCTTTCTTT.

This clone occurred a few times. This chain uses TRBV6-5 with TRBJ2-7; tentatively, D is TRBD2 (5 bases). V lost 8 bases and J lost 0, with 14 bases in between. This CDR3 contains 14 residues. CDR1 MNHEY and CDR2 SVGAGI come from the germline V gene. The CDR3 region is CASWGDPPSYEQYF. The CDR3 DNA reads TGTGCCAGCTGGGGAGATCCTCCCTCCTACGAGCAGTACTTC.

The genes are TRBV19 and TRBJ2-2; D is ambiguous. Germline-derived CDR1 and CDR2 are LNHDA and SQIVND (reference sequence). This CDR3 contains 14 residues. Deletions cut 6 bases from V and 3 bases from J, with 11 bases between. The chain's CDR3 is CASRSNYDTGELFF. The DNA for the CDR3 is TGTGCCAGTAGAAGTAACTACGACACCGGGGAGCTGTTTTTT. The full variable domain, completed using reference TRBV19 and TRBJ2-2, is DGGITQSPKYLFRKEGQNVTLSCEQNLNHDAMYWYRQDPGQGLRLIYYSQIVNDFQKGDIAEGYSVSREKKESFPLTVTSAQKNPTAFYLCASRSNYDTGELFFGEGSRLTVL.

The chain links TRBV19 to TRBJ2-3; 8 bases match TRBD2. Trimming at V came to 5 bases and at J to 4 bases, leaving 8 bases not matched to a gene. The CDR3 spans 15 residues. Germline-derived CDR1 and CDR2 are LNHDA and SQIVND (reference sequence). The CDR3 sequence: CASSRGGRIADTQYF. The CDR3 DNA reads as TGTGCCAGTAGTCGCGGCGGGAGGATCGCAGATACGCAGTATTTT.

The chain is built from TRBV11-3 and TRBJ2-1; D not certain. V gave up 6 bases and J gave up 3 bases, with 9 bases separating them. CDR3 size: 13 residues. Per germline, CDR1 SGHNT and CDR2 YENEEA. The CDR3 spells CASSRVDYNEQFF. The CDR3 DNA follows: TGTGCCAGCAGTCGGGTGGACTACAATGAGCAGTTCTTC.

This chain links TRBV7-2 with TRBJ2-5, with TRBD2 matching 11 bases. CDR1 is SGHTA, CDR2 FQGNSA, per germline. V was pared by 5 bases and J by 7 bases, with 15 bases of the junction left unmatched. The CDR3 is 17 residues long. CDR3 loop: CASSVGVAGGPDGTQYF. The DNA for the CDR3 is TGTGCCAGCAGCGTCGGTGTAGCGGGAGGGCCTGATGGGACCCAGTACTTC.

The rearrangement uses TRBV2 and TRBJ2-2; maybe TRBD2 (6 bases). Germline V gives CDR1 SNHLY, CDR2 FYNNEI. V dropped 6 bases and J dropped 5 bases, with 16 bases sitting between them. The CDR3 consists of 15 residues. The CDR3 region has the DNA TGTGCCAGCAGACGACTAGAAGTGGGGACCGGGGAGCTGTTTTTT. Amino acid sequence: CASRRLEVGTGELFF.

This clone was counted a single time. The chain combines TRBV6-1 with TRBJ2-7, with 7 bases lining up with TRBD2. The CDR3 length is 15 residues. Germline trimming cut 2 bases from V and 3 bases from J; bases unmatched to any gene: 7. The germline CDR1 and CDR2 sequences are MNHNS and SASEGT. CDR3 sequence (DNA): TGTGCCAGCAGTGAATTGGGGAGGGGTGGCTACGAGCAGTACTTC. It yields the protein CASSELGRGGYEQYF.

The chain has TRBV11-2 and TRBJ1-4; the D gene is possibly TRBD1 (5 bases). This CDR3 comprises 14 residues. CDR1 is SGHAT, CDR2 FQNNGV, per germline. Trimming took 4 bases from V and 7 from J, leaving 13 bases between them. The CDR3 protein is CASSSIGGTEKLFF. The CDR3 bases are TGTGCCAGCAGCTCCATCGGGGGTACTGAAAAACTGTTTTTT.

V usage is TRBV5-6 and J usage is TRBJ1-4, with TRBD1 matching over 8 bases. V was clipped by 4 bases and J by 10 bases; unmatched bases: 6. This CDR3 contains 13 residues. Germline assignment: CDR1 SGHDT and CDR2 YYEEEE. CDR3 in amino acids: CASSTPTGGKLFF. In DNA, the CDR3 is TGTGCCAGCAGCACCCCAACAGGGGGAAAACTGTTTTTT.

The chain is built from TRBV7-8 and TRBJ1-5; D gene uncertain. Trimming took 3 bases from V and 6 from J, leaving 9 bases between them. This CDR3 has 13 amino acids. CDR1 and CDR2 from the germline V gene are SGHVS and FQNEAQ. The CDR3 reads CASSLEGSQPQHF. Here the CDR3 DNA reads TGTGCCAGCAGCTTGGAGGGAAGTCAGCCCCAGCATTTT. Together with reference TRBV7-8 and TRBJ1-5, the CDR3 gives the full variable domain: GAGVSQSPRYKVAKRGQDVALRCDPISGHVSLFWYQQALGQGPEFLTYFQNEAQLDKSGLPSDRFFAERPEGSVSTLKIQRTQQEDSAVYLCASSLEGSQPQHFGDGTRLSIL.